The 12 T cell receptor beta chains given below trace back to one sample, sequenced in a study of blood T cell repertoires in COVID-19. Data came from immunoSEQ multiplex PCR; TCRdb stores just in-frame clones and leaves some out. This sample carries about 200,000 clones, roughly 84% of them seen once, and the ten largest clones take approximately 10%. Material for sequencing was peripheral blood. The receptors were gathered from a man aged 45-65 years with active or convalescent COVID-19.

The rearrangement joins TRBV7-2 to TRBJ2-5; D is unclear. Germline V gene lookup returns CDR1 SGHTA and CDR2 FQGNSA. Trimming stripped 8 bases from V and 3 bases from J, with 13 bases between. This CDR3 has 13 amino acids. CDR3 loop: CASSPRYEETQYF. For the CDR3, the DNA is TGTGCCAGCTCCCCGCGGTACGAAGAGACCCAGTACTTC.

V and J are TRBV15 and TRBJ1-3, with unresolved D. This CDR3 is 13 amino acids long. CDR1 and CDR2 (germline): LNHNV, YYDKDF (reference sequence). Deletions cut 1 base from V and 4 bases from J, with 5 bases between. The CDR3 loop is CATSRVAGNTIYF. The CDR3 region has the DNA TGTGCCACCAGCAGAGTAGCCGGAAACACCATATATTTT.

The J gene is TRBJ1-4, the V gene TRBV28; 7 bases fit TRBD1. CDR3 size: 16 residues. Germline V CDR1 and CDR2: MDHEN, SYDVKM. Trimming cost V 2 bases and J 6 bases; bases outside gene matches: 9. The CDR3 region is CASSLKYGRGDEKLFF. In DNA, the CDR3 is TGTGCCAGCAGTTTAAAATACGGCAGGGGGGATGAAAAACTGTTTTTT.

This chain uses TRBV5-5 with TRBJ2-3, with D possibly TRBD1 on 5 matching bases. V was trimmed by 0 bases and J by 0 bases, leaving 8 bases between them. Germline loops: CDR1 SGHKS, CDR2 YYEKEE (reference sequence). The CDR3 totals 15 residues. The CDR3 protein is CASSLEAGSTDTQYF. In DNA form, the CDR3 reads TGTGCCAGCAGCTTGGAGGCAGGGAGCACAGATACGCAGTATTTT.

The rearrangement joins TRBV4-3 to TRBJ2-3; 13 bases match TRBD2. The V gene's germline CDR1 is LGHNA and CDR2 YSLEER. The CDR3 covers 16 residues. After removal of 2 bases from V and 4 bases from J, the junction contained 3 bases not matched to a gene. The CDR3 loop is CASSQRTSGGPDTQYF. CDR3 in DNA: TGCGCCAGCAGCCAACGGACTAGCGGGGGTCCAGATACGCAGTATTTT.

This rearrangement joins TRBV6-5 to TRBJ1-5, with 10 bases identical to TRBD1. The V segment lost 5 bases and the J segment 6 bases; nucleotides outside the gene matches: 7. The CDR3 totals 15 residues. CDR1 and CDR2 (germline): MNHEY, SVGAGI. In DNA form, the CDR3 reads TGTGCCAGCAGTACAACCTGGACAGGGGGTCAGCCCCAGCATTTT. As protein: CASSTTWTGGQPQHF.

The V gene is TRBV27, the J gene TRBJ2-1; tentative D call: TRBD1 (6 bases). CDR1 is MNHEY and CDR2 is SMNVEV in the germline V gene (reference sequence). The CDR3 loop spans 12 amino acids. Trimming took off 10 bases at V and 7 bases at J, with 14 bases between the two ends. The CDR3 DNA is TGTGCCACGGGACACGGGGTAAATGAGCAGTTCTTC. It specifies CATGHGVNEQFF.

This chain links TRBV4-3 with TRBJ2-1; 7 bases line up with TRBD2. CDR3 length equals 16 residues. The V gene end was trimmed by 0 bases and the J gene end by 6 bases; junction bases not matched to a gene: 8. From germline, CDR1 is LGHNA and CDR2 YSLEER. The CDR3 is CASSQDRWDYSNEQFF. The CDR3 region has the DNA TGCGCCAGCAGCCAAGATCGGTGGGACTATTCCAATGAGCAGTTCTTC.

V is TRBV5-1 and J is TRBJ2-1; perhaps TRBD2 as D (6 bases). CDR3 length: 15 amino acids. Germline CDR1 and CDR2: SGHRS and YFSETQ. V was trimmed by 0 bases and J by 5 bases, leaving 12 bases between them. CDR3 amino acids: CASSLEGGKNNEQFF. CDR3 bases: TGCGCCAGCAGCTTGGAGGGCGGGAAGAACAATGAGCAGTTCTTC.

V and J are TRBV6-2 or TRBV6-3 and TRBJ2-3, with unresolved D. Germline V gene lookup returns CDR1 MNHEY and CDR2 SVGEGT. The CDR3 is made up of 13 amino acids. V lost 2 bases and J 6 bases, leaving 9 bases between the germline ends. This CDR3 is CASSYHFRDTQYF. The CDR3 bases are TGTGCCAGCAGTTACCACTTCCGGGATACGCAGTATTTT.

As to this clone: This sample also contains other DNA sequences that code for the same CDR3. The rearrangement joins TRBV6-5 to TRBJ2-3; 9 bases line up with TRBD2. Germline-derived CDR1 and CDR2 are MNHEY and SVGAGI. CDR3 size: 15 residues. Trimming took 0 bases from V and 5 from J; bases not matched to a gene: 3. In DNA form, the CDR3 reads TGTGCCAGCAGTTACTCGGGACTAGCAGGAGATACGCAGTATTTT. This encodes CASSYSGLAGDTQYF.

The V call is TRBV19, the J call TRBJ2-2; weak D call: TRBD1 (6 bases). The V end lost 4 bases, the J end lost 5 bases, and 17 bases lay between the germline ends. The germline gives CDR1 LNHDA, CDR2 SQIVND (reference sequence). The CDR3 sequence is 16 residues long. CDR3 nucleotide sequence: TGTGCCAGTAGTAGCCTGGGGGCAGGGCGGACCGGGGAGCTGTTTTTT. This codes for CASSSLGAGRTGELFF. Full variable domain (outside the CDR3, taken from reference TRBV19 and TRBJ2-2): DGGITQSPKYLFRKEGQNVTLSCEQNLNHDAMYWYRQDPGQGLRLIYYSQIVNDFQKGDIAEGYSVSREKKESFPLTVTSAQKNPTAFYLCASSSLGAGRTGELFFGEGSRLTVL.